Detailed here is one TCR beta chain. Its antigen is unidentified. The primer mix had 60 Vbeta and 13 Jbeta primers. TCRdb's table, derived via immunoSEQ multiplex PCR, lists solely in-frame clones and lacks some. The repertoire holds tens of thousands of clones, with around 79% as singletons. This sample was included in a study of cytomegalovirus exposure and HLA in healthy donors. About the research overall: Among the roughly 370 genotyped donors, more than 70% were placed in the Caucasian-associated ancestry cluster.

General study points: Specific recognition of CMV antigens was confirmed in vitro for a few chains (all CMV-associated). Later on, a genetic analysis was performed. It linked a missense variant in DCLRE1C with V- and J-gene trimming of TCR beta. For presence/absence analyses, sequencing depth was assumed to be roughly uniform across donors.

The sequencing sample was made of PBMCs. The clonotype was recovered from a middle-aged woman in good health and CMV-seropositive.

For the CDR3, the DNA is TGTGCCAGCAGCTTTGGGGAGGGCACTGAAGCTTTCTTT. This codes for CASSFGEGTEAFF. The chain joins TRBV7-3 to TRBJ1-1; D is ambiguous. Germline V CDR1 and CDR2: SGHTA, FQGTGA. Trimming removed 3 bases at V and 4 bases at J, with 9 bases between. This CDR3 has 13 residues.